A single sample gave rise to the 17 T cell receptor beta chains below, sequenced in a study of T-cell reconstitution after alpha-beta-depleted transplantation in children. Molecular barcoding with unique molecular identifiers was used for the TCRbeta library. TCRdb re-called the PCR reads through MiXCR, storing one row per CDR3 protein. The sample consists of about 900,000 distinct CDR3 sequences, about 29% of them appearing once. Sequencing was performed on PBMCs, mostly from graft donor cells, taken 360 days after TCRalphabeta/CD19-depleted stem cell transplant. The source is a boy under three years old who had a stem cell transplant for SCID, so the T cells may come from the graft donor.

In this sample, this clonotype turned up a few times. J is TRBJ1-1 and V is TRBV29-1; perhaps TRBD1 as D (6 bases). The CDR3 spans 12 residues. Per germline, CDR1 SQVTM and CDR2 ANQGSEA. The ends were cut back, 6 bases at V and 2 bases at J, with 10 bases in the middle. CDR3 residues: CSVGTLNTEAFF. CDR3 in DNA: TGCAGCGTCGGGACACTTAACACTGAAGCTTTCTTT. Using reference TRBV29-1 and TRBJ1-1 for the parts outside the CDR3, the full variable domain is SAVISQKPSRDICQRGTSLTIQCQVDSQVTMMFWYRQQPGQSLTLIATANQGSEATYESGFVIDKFPISRPNLTFSTLTVSNMSPEDSSIYLCSVGTLNTEAFFGQGTRLTVV.

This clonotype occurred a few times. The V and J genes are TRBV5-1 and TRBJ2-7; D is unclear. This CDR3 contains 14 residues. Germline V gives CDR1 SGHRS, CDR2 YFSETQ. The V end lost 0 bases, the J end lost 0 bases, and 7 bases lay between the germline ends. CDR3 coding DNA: TGCGCCAGCAGCTTGGACAGTAACTCCTACGAGCAGTACTTC. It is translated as CASSLDSNSYEQYF.

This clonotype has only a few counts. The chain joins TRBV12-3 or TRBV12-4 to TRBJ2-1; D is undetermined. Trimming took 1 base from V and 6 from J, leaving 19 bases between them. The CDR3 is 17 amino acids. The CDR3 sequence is CASSLGRAAKVSNEQFF. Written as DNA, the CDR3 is TGTGCCAGCAGTTTAGGTAGAGCCGCCAAGGTATCCAATGAGCAGTTCTTC.

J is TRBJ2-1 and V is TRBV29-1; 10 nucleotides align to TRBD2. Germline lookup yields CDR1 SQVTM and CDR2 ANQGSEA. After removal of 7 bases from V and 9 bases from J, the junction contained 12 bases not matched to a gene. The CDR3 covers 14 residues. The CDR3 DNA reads TGCAGCGCCAAAGGTCTAGCGGGGGTGGGTGAGCAGTTCTTC. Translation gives CSAKGLAGVGEQFF.

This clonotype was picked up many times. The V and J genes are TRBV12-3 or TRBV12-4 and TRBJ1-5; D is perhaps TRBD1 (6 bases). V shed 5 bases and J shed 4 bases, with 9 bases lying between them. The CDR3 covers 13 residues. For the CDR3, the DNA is TGTGCCAGCAGTCCAAGGGGGAATCAGCCCCAGCATTTT. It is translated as CASSPRGNQPQHF.

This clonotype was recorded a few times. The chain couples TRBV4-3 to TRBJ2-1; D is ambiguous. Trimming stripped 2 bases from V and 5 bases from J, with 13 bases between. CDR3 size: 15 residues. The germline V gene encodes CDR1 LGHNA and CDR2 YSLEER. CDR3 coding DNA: TGCGCCAGCAGCCAAATGGCCCGTTACGACAATGAGCAGTTCTTC. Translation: CASSQMARYDNEQFF.

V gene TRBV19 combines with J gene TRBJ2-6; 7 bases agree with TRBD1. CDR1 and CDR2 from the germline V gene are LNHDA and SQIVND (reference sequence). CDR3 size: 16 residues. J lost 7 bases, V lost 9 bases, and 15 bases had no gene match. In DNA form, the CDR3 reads TGTGCCAGCTCGAATCGACAGGGAGCTGTAGCCAACGTCCTGACTTTC. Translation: CASSNRQGAVANVLTF.

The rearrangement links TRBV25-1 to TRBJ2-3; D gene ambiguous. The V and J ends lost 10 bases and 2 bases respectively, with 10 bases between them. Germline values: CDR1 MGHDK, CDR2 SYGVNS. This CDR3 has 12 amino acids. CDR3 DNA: TGTGCCACCGCGAAAGTCACAGATACGCAGTATTTT. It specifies CATAKVTDTQYF.

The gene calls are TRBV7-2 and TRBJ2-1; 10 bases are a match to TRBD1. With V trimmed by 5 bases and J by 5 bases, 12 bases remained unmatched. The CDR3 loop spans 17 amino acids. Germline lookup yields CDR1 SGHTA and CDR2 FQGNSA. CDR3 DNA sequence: TGTGCCAGCAGCCCTCGGACAGGGGGGCATAGACACAATGAGCAGTTCTTC. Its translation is CASSPRTGGHRHNEQFF.

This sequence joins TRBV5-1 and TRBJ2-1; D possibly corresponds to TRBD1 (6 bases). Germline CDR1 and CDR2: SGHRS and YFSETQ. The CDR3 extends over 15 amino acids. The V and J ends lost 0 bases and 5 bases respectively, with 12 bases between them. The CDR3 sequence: CASSLGPQGNNEQFF. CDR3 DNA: TGCGCCAGCAGCTTGGGACCACAGGGTAACAATGAGCAGTTCTTC.

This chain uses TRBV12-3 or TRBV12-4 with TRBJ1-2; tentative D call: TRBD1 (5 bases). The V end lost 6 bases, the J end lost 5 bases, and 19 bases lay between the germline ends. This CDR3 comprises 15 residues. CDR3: CASRRQGPDGYGYTF. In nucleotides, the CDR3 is TGTGCCAGCAGAAGGCAGGGTCCTGATGGGTATGGCTACACCTTC.

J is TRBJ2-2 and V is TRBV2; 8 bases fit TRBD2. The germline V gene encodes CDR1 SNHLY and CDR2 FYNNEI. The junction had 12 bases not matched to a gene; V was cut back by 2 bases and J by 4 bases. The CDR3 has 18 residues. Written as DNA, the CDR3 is TGTGCCAGCAGTGAAAGTTGGCTAGCGGGTGGTGCCACCGGGGAGCTGTTTTTT. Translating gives CASSESWLAGGATGELFF.

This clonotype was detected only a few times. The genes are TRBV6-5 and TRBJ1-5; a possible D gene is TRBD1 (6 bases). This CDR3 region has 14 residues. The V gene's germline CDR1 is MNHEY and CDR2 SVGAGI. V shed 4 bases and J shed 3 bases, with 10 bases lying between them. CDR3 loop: CASSLQGINQPQHF. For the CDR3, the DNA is TGTGCCAGCAGTTTACAGGGAATCAATCAGCCCCAGCATTTT.

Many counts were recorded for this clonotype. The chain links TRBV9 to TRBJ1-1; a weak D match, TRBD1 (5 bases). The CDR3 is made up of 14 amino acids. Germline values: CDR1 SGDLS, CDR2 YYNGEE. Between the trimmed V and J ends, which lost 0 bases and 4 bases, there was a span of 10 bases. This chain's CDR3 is CASSVAGVGTEAFF. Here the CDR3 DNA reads TGTGCCAGCAGCGTAGCGGGGGTGGGCACTGAAGCTTTCTTT.

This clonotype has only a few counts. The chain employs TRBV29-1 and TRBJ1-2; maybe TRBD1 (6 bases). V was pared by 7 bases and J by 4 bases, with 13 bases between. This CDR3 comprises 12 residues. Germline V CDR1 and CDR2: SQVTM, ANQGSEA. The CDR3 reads CSAPDRPYGYTF. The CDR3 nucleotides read TGCAGCGCCCCAGACAGGCCCTATGGCTACACCTTC. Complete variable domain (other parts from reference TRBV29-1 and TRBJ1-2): SAVISQKPSRDICQRGTSLTIQCQVDSQVTMMFWYRQQPGQSLTLIATANQGSEATYESGFVIDKFPISRPNLTFSTLTVSNMSPEDSSIYLCSAPDRPYGYTFGSGTRLTVV.

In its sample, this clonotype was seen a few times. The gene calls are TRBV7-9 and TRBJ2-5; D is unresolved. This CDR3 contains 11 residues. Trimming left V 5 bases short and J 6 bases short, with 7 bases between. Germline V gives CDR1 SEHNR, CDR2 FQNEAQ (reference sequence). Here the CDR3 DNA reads TGTGCCAGCAGCCTGCAGAAGACCCAGTACTTC. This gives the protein CASSLQKTQYF.

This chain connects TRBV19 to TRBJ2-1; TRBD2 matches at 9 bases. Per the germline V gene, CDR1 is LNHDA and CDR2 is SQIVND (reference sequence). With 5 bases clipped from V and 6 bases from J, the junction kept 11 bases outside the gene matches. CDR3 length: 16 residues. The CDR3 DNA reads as TGTGCCAGTAGTTCTTGGTCGGGCGGGGGGGTCAATGAGCAGTTCTTC. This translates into CASSSWSGGGVNEQFF. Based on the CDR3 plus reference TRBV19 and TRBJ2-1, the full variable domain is DGGITQSPKYLFRKEGQNVTLSCEQNLNHDAMYWYRQDPGQGLRLIYYSQIVNDFQKGDIAEGYSVSREKKESFPLTVTSAQKNPTAFYLCASSSWSGGGVNEQFFGPGTRLTVL.